This TCR beta chain is drawn from a study of shared clonotypes between healthy human individuals. In the case of this clone: Its antigen is unidentified.

Deep-level settings were used for running the assay. Data came from immunoSEQ multiplex PCR; TCRdb stores just in-frame clones and leaves some out. The repertoire has 1.6 million or so clones, 98% of them found once; the top ten carry roughly 0.35%. Trimming took off 1 base at V and 6 bases at J, with 10 bases between the two ends. Looked up from germline, CDR1 is LGHNA and CDR2 is YSLEER. This CDR3 region has 13 residues. The study, taken as a whole, reports: Only blood underwent sampling, and tissue repertoires likely differ.

Sequencing was carried out using naive CD4+ T cells sorted from blood. Described subset: CD45RA+ positively selected. The clonotype was recovered from a man between 25 and 39 years old in good health. The chain uses TRBV4-3 and TRBJ2-7; D not resolved. CDR3 in amino acids: CASSQGLGGEQYF. Here the CDR3 DNA reads TGCGCCAGCAGCCAAGGACTGGGCGGCGAGCAGTACTTC.